These T cell receptor beta chains were read from a single sample in a study of T cell repertoires and HLA-DP antigens. The antigens of these receptors remain unknown. The protocol was immunoSEQ multiplex PCR, while the TCRdb copy is restricted to in-frame clones and leaves out a portion. The sample contains about 73,000 clones, roughly 77% of which appear only once. The sequencing input was CD4+ T cells from PBMCs. These receptors came from a man aged 60-69 years in good health and CMV-seronegative. CDR3s include the opening cysteine and the closing phenylalanine or tryptophan. The D gene is left open where the match is weak. Not every row has a clone size; where given, it reads once, few, many or a size class.

V,size,J,D,length,CDR3,DNA
TRBV30,.,TRBJ1-1,TRBD1,18,CAWRRSLGQGERNTEAFF,TGTGCCTGGAGGCGATCACTGGGACAGGGTGAGAGGAACACTGAAGCTTTCTTT
TRBV7-2,.,TRBJ2-7,.,13,CASSQSLLREQYF,TGTGCCAGCAGCCAATCCCTCCTCCGCGAGCAGTACTTC
TRBV7-8,.,TRBJ1-6,.,18,CASSRMIQGGLYNSPLHF,TGTGCCAGCAGCCGTATGATACAGGGAGGGCTCTATAATTCACCCCTCCACTTT
TRBV5-1,.,TRBJ2-2,TRBD1,16,CASSVAGGANTGELFF,TGCGCCAGCAGCGTGGCAGGGGGCGCAAACACCGGGGAGCTGTTTTTT
TRBV19,.,TRBJ1-1,.,14,CASSMDQMNTEAFF,TGTGCCAGTAGTATGGATCAGATGAACACTGAAGCTTTCTTT
TRBV5-1,.,TRBJ2-3,TRBD2,15,CASSLEELATDTQYF,TGCGCCAGCAGCTTGGAGGAACTAGCGACAGATACGCAGTATTTT
TRBV9,.,TRBJ1-1,.,16,CASSVGSGPRRAEAFF,TGTGCCAGCAGCGTTGGATCGGGGCCTCGGAGGGCTGAAGCTTTCTTT
TRBV6-5,.,TRBJ1-1,TRBD1,13,CASRTGGTTEAFF,TGTGCCAGCAGGACAGGGGGAACCACTGAAGCTTTCTTT
TRBV7-3,.,TRBJ1-6,.,13,CASSLTEGAALHF,TGTGCCAGCAGCTTAACGGAGGGAGCGGCCCTCCACTTT
TRBV7-2,.,TRBJ2-7,TRBD2,16,CASSLYGLAATTEQYF,TGTGCCAGCAGCTTATACGGACTAGCGGCAACTACGGAGCAGTACTTC
TRBV10-3,.,TRBJ1-4,.,15,CAISPTGRANEKLFF,TGTGCCATCAGTCCCACGGGGCGGGCTAATGAAAAACTGTTTTTT
TRBV28,.,TRBJ1-1,TRBD1,15,CASRTPGQGVTEAFF,TGTGCCAGCAGGACACCCGGACAGGGCGTCACTGAAGCTTTCTTT
TRBV5-1,few,TRBJ1-2,.,13,CASSLDSNYGYTF,TGCGCCAGCAGCTTGGACAGTAACTATGGCTACACCTTC
TRBV30,.,TRBJ2-5,TRBD1,15,CAWRRPTGGAETQYF,TGTGCCTGGAGACGCCCGACAGGGGGCGCCGAGACCCAGTACTTC
TRBV6-6,.,TRBJ2-1,TRBD2,14,CASSSPGGPNEQFF,TGTGCCAGCAGTTCCCCGGGGGGGCCGAATGAGCAGTTCTTC
TRBV30,.,TRBJ2-7,.,14,CAWSSVTANREQYF,TGTGCCTGGTCCAGCGTTACGGCAAATCGCGAGCAGTACTTC
TRBV7-9,.,TRBJ1-3,.,12,CASQGFGNTIYF,TGTGCCAGCCAGGGATTCGGAAACACCATATATTTT
TRBV7-2,.,TRBJ2-5,TRBD2,15,CATRRTSGAWETQYF,TGTGCCACCAGGAGAACTAGCGGGGCCTGGGAGACCCAGTACTTC
TRBV6-1,.,TRBJ1-2,.,12,CASSEGHYGYTF,TGTGCCAGCAGTGAAGGTCATTATGGCTACACCTTC
TRBV4-3,.,TRBJ1-3,.,17,CASSQDEGLQGLDTIYF,TGCGCCAGCAGCCAAGATGAGGGTCTGCAGGGTTTAGACACCATATATTTT